Included here is one TCR beta chain sequence, with context. The CDR3 length is 14 residues. V lost 3 bases and J 4 bases, leaving 13 bases between the germline ends. Per the germline V gene, CDR1 is SGHTA and CDR2 is FQGNSA. This entry comes from a study of blood T cell repertoires in COVID-19. Clones were sequenced by immunoSEQ multiplex PCR, and TCRdb holds only the in-frame ones, with some missing. Here the sample spans fewer than 120,000 clones, 85% to 90% being singletons. The sequencing sample was made of peripheral blood. The source of this sequence is a woman aged 50 to 60 with acute or convalescent COVID-19. The rearrangement links TRBV7-2 to TRBJ2-7, with D possibly TRBD1 on 5 matching bases. The CDR3 is CASSLAGNFYEQYF. The DNA of the CDR3 is TGTGCCAGCAGCTTGGCAGGGAATTTTTACGAGCAGTACTTC.